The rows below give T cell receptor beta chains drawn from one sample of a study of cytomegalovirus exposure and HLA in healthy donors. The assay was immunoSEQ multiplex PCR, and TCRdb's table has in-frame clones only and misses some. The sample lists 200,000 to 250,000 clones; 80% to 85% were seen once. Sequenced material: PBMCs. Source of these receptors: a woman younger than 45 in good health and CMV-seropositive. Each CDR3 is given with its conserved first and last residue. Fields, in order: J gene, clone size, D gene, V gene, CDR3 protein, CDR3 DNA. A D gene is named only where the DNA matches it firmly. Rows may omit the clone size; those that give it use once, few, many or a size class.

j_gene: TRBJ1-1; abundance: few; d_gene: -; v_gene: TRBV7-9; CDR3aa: CASSWGGESGLTTAFF; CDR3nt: TGTGCCAGCAGCTGGGGAGGGGAGTCCGGCCTAACTACAGCTTTCTTT
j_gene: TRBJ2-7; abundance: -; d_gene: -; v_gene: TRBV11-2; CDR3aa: CASSRTAQDSYEQYF; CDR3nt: TGTGCCAGCAGCCGGACAGCTCAAGACTCCTACGAGCAGTACTTC
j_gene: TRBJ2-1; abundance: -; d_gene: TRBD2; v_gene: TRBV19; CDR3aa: CANSTRRRGTDNEQFF; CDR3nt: TGTGCCAATAGTACCCGGAGGCGGGGGACCGACAATGAGCAGTTCTTC
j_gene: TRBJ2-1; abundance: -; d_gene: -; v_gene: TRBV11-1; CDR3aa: CASSEGPLPPTNEQFF; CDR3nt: TGTGCCAGCAGCGAGGGACCTCTGCCACCCACCAATGAGCAGTTCTTC
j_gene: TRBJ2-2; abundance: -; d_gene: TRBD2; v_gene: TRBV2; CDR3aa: CASRGTSGAGELFF; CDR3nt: TGTGCCAGCAGGGGGACTAGCGGTGCCGGGGAGCTGTTTTTT
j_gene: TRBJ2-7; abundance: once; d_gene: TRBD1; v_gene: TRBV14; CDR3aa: CASSQMTGQRSYEQYF; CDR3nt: TGTGCCAGCAGCCAGATGACAGGGCAGAGGTCCTACGAGCAGTACTTC
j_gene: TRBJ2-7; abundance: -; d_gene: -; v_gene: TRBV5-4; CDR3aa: CASSLGVGWYEQYF; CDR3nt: TGTGCCAGCAGCTTGGGAGTAGGGTGGTACGAGCAGTACTTC
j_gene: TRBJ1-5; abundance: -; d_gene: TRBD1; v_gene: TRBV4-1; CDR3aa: CASSLQKLRDRERQPQHF; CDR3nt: TGCGCCAGCAGCCTACAGAAACTTCGGGACAGGGAGAGGCAGCCCCAGCATTTT
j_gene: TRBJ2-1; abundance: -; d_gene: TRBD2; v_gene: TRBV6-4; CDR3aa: CASSDSASGSNEQFF; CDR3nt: TGTGCCAGCAGTGACTCCGCTAGCGGGAGTAATGAGCAGTTCTTC
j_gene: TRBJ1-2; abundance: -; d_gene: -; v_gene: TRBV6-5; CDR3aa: CASSLSKDYGYTF; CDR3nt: TGTGCCAGCAGTTTGTCAAAAGACTATGGCTACACCTTC
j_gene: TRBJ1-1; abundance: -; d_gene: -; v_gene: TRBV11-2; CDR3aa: CASSFTGRVGAFF; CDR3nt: TGTGCCAGCAGCTTTACAGGGCGAGTTGGAGCTTTCTTT
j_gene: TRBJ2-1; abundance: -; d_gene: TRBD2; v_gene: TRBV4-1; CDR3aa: CASSQSGLAYNEQFF; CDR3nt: TGCGCCAGCAGCCAGTCAGGACTAGCCTACAATGAGCAGTTCTTC
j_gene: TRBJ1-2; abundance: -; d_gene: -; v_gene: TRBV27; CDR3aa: CASSLRFGAMDGYTF; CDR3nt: TGTGCCAGCAGTTTGCGTTTCGGGGCGATGGATGGCTACACCTTC
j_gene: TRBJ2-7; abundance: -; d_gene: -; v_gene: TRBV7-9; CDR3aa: CASSSDTIYEQYF; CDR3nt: TGTGCCAGCAGCTCGGACACGATATACGAGCAGTACTTC
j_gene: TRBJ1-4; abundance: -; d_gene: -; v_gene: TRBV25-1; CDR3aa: CASGHLGGATNEKLFF; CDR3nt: TGTGCCAGCGGACACCTGGGCGGCGCAACTAATGAAAAACTGTTTTTT
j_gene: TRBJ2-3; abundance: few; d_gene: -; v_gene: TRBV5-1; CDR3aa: CASSFPPGGTDTQYF; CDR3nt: TGCGCCAGCAGCTTCCCCCCGGGAGGCACAGATACGCAGTATTTT